This record looks at one T cell receptor beta chain sequence and its context. Its antigen remains unknown. This record comes from a study of cytomegalovirus exposure and HLA in healthy donors. The PCR was carried out with 60 Vbeta primers and 13 Jbeta primers. Libraries were prepared by immunoSEQ multiplex PCR; TCRdb keeps only in-frame clonotypes and omits some of them. The sample holds under 200,000 clones, approximately 79% seen once. Study-wide points: A reported reduction in N-insertions relative to the roughly 640-donor mean was seen in an Asian-associated ancestry cluster in a later analysis. Rarity characterized most TCR sequences, yet some public TCRs appeared in many donors. It was in a later analysis that TCR association rates were seen to vary by HLA locus, highest for DRB1 and lowest for HLA-C. According to a later analysis, most TCR beta chains associated with CMV appeared HLA-restricted.

Sequenced material: PBMCs. The sequence derives from a man aged 50 to 59 in good health and CMV-seropositive.

The DNA of the CDR3 is TGTGCCAGTAGTATGTGGGCTAGCGGGATCCAAGAGACCCAGTACTTC. This gives the protein CASSMWASGIQETQYF. V gene TRBV19 combines with J gene TRBJ2-5; TRBD2 agrees at 9 bases. In germline, CDR1 is LNHDA, CDR2 SQIVND (reference sequence). The V and J ends lost 3 bases and 1 base, in that order; junction bases with no gene match: 6. This CDR3 comprises 16 residues.